Listed below are T cell receptor beta chains from one sample, sequenced in a study of cytomegalovirus exposure and HLA in healthy donors. Sequenced by immunoSEQ multiplex PCR; TCRdb stores in-frame clones only, minus some. Of some 150,000 clones listed, under 85% are singletons. Material for sequencing was PBMCs. The receptor source for this set is a female donor in good health and CMV-seronegative. Each CDR3 is given with its conserved first and last residue. D genes are given only for firm matches. Clone size is shown for a subset of rows, as once, few, many or a class of expanded clone.

v_gene: TRBV7-9
d_gene: TRBD1
abundance: few
j_gene: TRBJ1-5
len: 14
CDR3nt: TGTGCCAGCAGCTTCGGGACAGTCAATCAGCCCCAGCATTTT
CDR3aa: CASSFGTVNQPQHF

v_gene: TRBV30
d_gene: -
abundance: -
j_gene: TRBJ2-3
len: 15
CDR3nt: TGTGCCTGGAGTAACAGCGGAGTAGGCACAGATACGCAGTATTTT
CDR3aa: CAWSNSGVGTDTQYF

v_gene: TRBV11-2
d_gene: -
abundance: -
j_gene: TRBJ2-7
len: 15
CDR3nt: TGTGCCAGCAGCTTAGAAGGGACACTATTCTACGAGCAGTACTTC
CDR3aa: CASSLEGTLFYEQYF

v_gene: TRBV7-9
d_gene: -
abundance: few
j_gene: TRBJ1-5
len: 13
CDR3nt: TGTGCCAGCAGCGGACTCGGGGTAGAGCCCCAGCATTTT
CDR3aa: CASSGLGVEPQHF

v_gene: TRBV18
d_gene: TRBD2
abundance: -
j_gene: TRBJ2-5
len: 15
CDR3nt: TGTGCCAGCTCACCTCCTGGACTAGAAGAAGAGACCCAGTACTTC
CDR3aa: CASSPPGLEEETQYF

v_gene: TRBV30
d_gene: -
abundance: once
j_gene: TRBJ1-1
len: 14
CDR3nt: TGTGCCTGGAGGGGAGGGTCAGGGTACACTGAAGCTTTCTTT
CDR3aa: CAWRGGSGYTEAFF

v_gene: TRBV5-1
d_gene: -
abundance: -
j_gene: TRBJ2-2
len: 15
CDR3nt: TGCGCCAGCAGCTTGGAACTAGCAGGCACCGGGGAGCTGTTTTTT
CDR3aa: CASSLELAGTGELFF

v_gene: TRBV7-3
d_gene: -
abundance: -
j_gene: TRBJ1-1
len: 16
CDR3nt: TGTGCCAGCAGCTTAACTGGGGGCCCCCCGGGTACTGAAGCTTTCTTT
CDR3aa: CASSLTGGPPGTEAFF

v_gene: TRBV27
d_gene: -
abundance: -
j_gene: TRBJ1-5
len: 13
CDR3nt: TGTGCCAGCAGTTTTTGGGCCGATCAGCCCCAGCATTTT
CDR3aa: CASSFWADQPQHF

v_gene: TRBV7-2
d_gene: -
abundance: -
j_gene: TRBJ2-3
len: 15
CDR3nt: TGTGCCAGCAGGATCGAGGGGGTAGACACAGATACGCAGTATTTT
CDR3aa: CASRIEGVDTDTQYF

v_gene: TRBV27
d_gene: -
abundance: -
j_gene: TRBJ2-1
len: 12
CDR3nt: TGTGCCATAGGGGGACCCTACAATGAGCAGTTCTTC
CDR3aa: CAIGGPYNEQFF

v_gene: TRBV19
d_gene: TRBD2
abundance: -
j_gene: TRBJ2-2
len: 17
CDR3nt: TGTGCCAGTAGGCCCCCTAGCGGGGGATTAGCCACCGGGGAGCTGTTTTTT
CDR3aa: CASRPPSGGLATGELFF

v_gene: TRBV28
d_gene: -
abundance: -
j_gene: TRBJ1-1
len: 13
CDR3nt: TGTGCCAGCAGGCAAAGGGAGTACACTGAAGCTTTCTTT
CDR3aa: CASRQREYTEAFF

v_gene: TRBV5-1
d_gene: -
abundance: -
j_gene: TRBJ2-1
len: 11
CDR3nt: TGCGCCAGCAGCTTGGTGAGTGAGCAGTTCTTC
CDR3aa: CASSLVSEQFF

v_gene: TRBV5-4
d_gene: -
abundance: few
j_gene: TRBJ2-1
len: 11
CDR3nt: TGTGCCAGCAGCTTCCGCAGTGAGCAGTTCTTC
CDR3aa: CASSFRSEQFF

v_gene: TRBV14
d_gene: -
abundance: -
j_gene: TRBJ1-6
len: 15
CDR3nt: TGTGCCAGCAGCCACAACACAGGGTACGGTTCACCCCTCCACTTT
CDR3aa: CASSHNTGYGSPLHF

v_gene: TRBV7-2
d_gene: -
abundance: -
j_gene: TRBJ1-2
len: 15
CDR3nt: TGTGCCAGCAGCACAAGGACAGCCGACCTCTATGGCTACACCTTC
CDR3aa: CASSTRTADLYGYTF

v_gene: TRBV5-1
d_gene: -
abundance: few
j_gene: TRBJ2-6
len: 19
CDR3nt: TGCGCCAGCAGCTCCGACAGACAGAGAGCCCTAGCTGGGGCCAACGTCCTGACTTTC
CDR3aa: CASSSDRQRALAGANVLTF

v_gene: TRBV19
d_gene: -
abundance: few
j_gene: TRBJ1-2
len: 12
CDR3nt: TGTGCCAGTAGTACCTCAGGGTATGGCTACACCTTC
CDR3aa: CASSTSGYGYTF

v_gene: TRBV9
d_gene: TRBD1
abundance: -
j_gene: TRBJ2-4
len: 14
CDR3nt: TGTGCCAGCAGCCAAACTGGGACAGGTAACATTCAGTACTTC
CDR3aa: CASSQTGTGNIQYF

v_gene: TRBV4-3
d_gene: -
abundance: once
j_gene: TRBJ2-7
len: 14
CDR3nt: TGCGCCAGCAGCCCAACAGGGTTCTCCTACGAGCAGTACTTC
CDR3aa: CASSPTGFSYEQYF

v_gene: TRBV4-1
d_gene: -
abundance: -
j_gene: TRBJ1-1
len: 18
CDR3nt: TGCGCCAGCAGCCCCGGTGTTTTATTGTCGGGGGGAAGGACTGAAGCTTTCTTT
CDR3aa: CASSPGVLLSGGRTEAFF

v_gene: TRBV10-3
d_gene: TRBD2
abundance: -
j_gene: TRBJ2-1
len: 16
CDR3nt: TGTGCCACCCCGACTAGCGGGGCGACCGATTACAATGAGCAGTTCTTC
CDR3aa: CATPTSGATDYNEQFF

v_gene: TRBV21-1
d_gene: -
abundance: few
j_gene: TRBJ2-1
len: 11
CDR3nt: TGTGCCAGCAGGGCTAGCGGAGAGCAGTTCTTC
CDR3aa: CASRASGEQFF

v_gene: TRBV28
d_gene: TRBD2
abundance: once
j_gene: TRBJ2-7
len: 16
CDR3nt: TGTGCCAGCAGTCGACCCCCCCCGGCGGGGGCCTACGAGCAGTACTTC
CDR3aa: CASSRPPPAGAYEQYF

v_gene: TRBV4-1
d_gene: TRBD2
abundance: -
j_gene: TRBJ2-7
len: 14
CDR3nt: TGCGCCAGCAGCTTTTTAGCGGGGACCTACGAGCAGTACTTC
CDR3aa: CASSFLAGTYEQYF

v_gene: TRBV6-5
d_gene: -
abundance: -
j_gene: TRBJ2-3
len: 14
CDR3nt: TGTGCCAGCTGTGGGCGGGTTAGCACAGATACGCAGTATTTT
CDR3aa: CASCGRVSTDTQYF

v_gene: TRBV19
d_gene: -
abundance: -
j_gene: TRBJ1-5
len: 15
CDR3nt: TGTGCCAGTAGTAGACAGGATTATAGCAATCAGCCCCAGCATTTT
CDR3aa: CASSRQDYSNQPQHF

v_gene: TRBV7-9
d_gene: -
abundance: once
j_gene: TRBJ1-5
len: 16
CDR3nt: TGTGCCAGCAGCTTAGGTGGGGCAGGAGGCAATCAGCCCCAGCATTTT
CDR3aa: CASSLGGAGGNQPQHF

v_gene: TRBV6-1
d_gene: -
abundance: -
j_gene: TRBJ1-2
len: 14
CDR3nt: TGTGCCAGCAGTGAAAAACCGGGTAGCTATGGCTACACCTTC
CDR3aa: CASSEKPGSYGYTF

v_gene: TRBV6-1
d_gene: -
abundance: -
j_gene: TRBJ1-1
len: 13
CDR3nt: TGTGCCAGCAGCCGACAGGTGAACACTGAAGCTTTCTTT
CDR3aa: CASSRQVNTEAFF

v_gene: TRBV9
d_gene: -
abundance: -
j_gene: TRBJ1-1
len: 16
CDR3nt: TGTGCCAGCAGCGTAGATGTCGACAGGACCATCACTGAAGCTTTCTTT
CDR3aa: CASSVDVDRTITEAFF

v_gene: TRBV2
d_gene: TRBD2
abundance: -
j_gene: TRBJ2-7
len: 14
CDR3nt: TGTGCCAGTACTTATCGGACTAGCGGCCACGAGCAGTACTTC
CDR3aa: CASTYRTSGHEQYF

v_gene: TRBV9
d_gene: -
abundance: -
j_gene: TRBJ1-1
len: 16
CDR3nt: TGTGCCAGCAGCGTAGGCTTAGGACAGAAGAACACTGAAGCTTTCTTT
CDR3aa: CASSVGLGQKNTEAFF

v_gene: TRBV2
d_gene: -
abundance: -
j_gene: TRBJ1-1
len: 15
CDR3nt: TGTGCCAGCGGCAAAACCCAGGGAAAGAACACTGAAGCTTTCTTT
CDR3aa: CASGKTQGKNTEAFF

v_gene: TRBV14
d_gene: -
abundance: -
j_gene: TRBJ2-3
len: 16
CDR3nt: TGTGCCAGCAGCCAACCCCAAGGCGCAGGGTTAGATACGCAGTATTTT
CDR3aa: CASSQPQGAGLDTQYF

v_gene: TRBV6-5
d_gene: -
abundance: -
j_gene: TRBJ1-1
len: 15
CDR3nt: TGTGCCAGCAGTTGGGGCTTAGGGGTGAACACTGAAGCTTTCTTT
CDR3aa: CASSWGLGVNTEAFF

v_gene: TRBV7-3
d_gene: TRBD1
abundance: -
j_gene: TRBJ2-7
len: 16
CDR3nt: TGTGCCAGCAGCTTAACGGGGGCAGGGGGCGGGTACGAGCAGTACTTC
CDR3aa: CASSLTGAGGGYEQYF

v_gene: TRBV7-2
d_gene: -
abundance: -
j_gene: TRBJ1-1
len: 14
CDR3nt: TGTGCCAGCAGCTTAACCTTACATGCCACTGAAGCTTTCTTT
CDR3aa: CASSLTLHATEAFF

v_gene: TRBV27
d_gene: -
abundance: -
j_gene: TRBJ2-7
len: 11
CDR3nt: TGTGCCAGCAGTCCCGGCTACGAGCAGTACTTC
CDR3aa: CASSPGYEQYF

v_gene: TRBV7-9
d_gene: -
abundance: -
j_gene: TRBJ1-3
len: 13
CDR3nt: TGTGCCAGCAAGATACTCTCTGGAAACACCATATATTTT
CDR3aa: CASKILSGNTIYF

v_gene: TRBV11-2
d_gene: -
abundance: -
j_gene: TRBJ2-6
len: 16
CDR3nt: TGTGCCAGCAGCTTACCTGGAGGCGGTGGGGCCAACGTCCTGACTTTC
CDR3aa: CASSLPGGGGANVLTF

v_gene: TRBV6-5
d_gene: -
abundance: once
j_gene: TRBJ2-7
len: 15
CDR3nt: TGTGCCAGCAGCTACTCAGGGGTCCCGACCTACGAGCAGTACTTC
CDR3aa: CASSYSGVPTYEQYF

v_gene: TRBV11-2
d_gene: TRBD1
abundance: once
j_gene: TRBJ1-1
len: 14
CDR3nt: TGTGCCAGCAGCGCAGACAGGGTAGGGGCTGAAGCTTTCTTT
CDR3aa: CASSADRVGAEAFF

v_gene: TRBV28
d_gene: TRBD1
abundance: -
j_gene: TRBJ1-6
len: 13
CDR3nt: TGTGCCACCCGGACAGGGAGCAATTCACCCCTCCACTTT
CDR3aa: CATRTGSNSPLHF

v_gene: TRBV7-3
d_gene: TRBD1
abundance: -
j_gene: TRBJ2-7
len: 15
CDR3nt: TGTGCCAGCAGCTTAACGGGACAGGGACCTGGGGAGCAGTACTTC
CDR3aa: CASSLTGQGPGEQYF